This TCR beta chain was profiled in a study of blood T cell repertoires in COVID-19. Sequencing used immunoSEQ multiplex PCR; TCRdb keeps in-frame clones, though not all of them. This sample has roughly 200,000 clones; approximately 90% occur once, and the top ten carry 3.5% to 5%. The CDR3 is made up of 14 amino acids. CDR1 is MRHNA, CDR2 SNTAGT, per germline. V shed 6 bases, J shed 0 bases, and the junction held 4 bases outside the gene matches. The receptor was isolated from a woman between 25 and 40 years old with acute or convalescent COVID-19. The genes are TRBV6-4 and TRBJ2-7; 8 nucleotides agree with TRBD2. Sequencing was done on a sample of peripheral blood. DNA for the CDR3: TGTGCCAGCAGCACCACTAGCGGCTCCTACGAGCAGTACTTC. Protein: CASSTTSGSYEQYF.